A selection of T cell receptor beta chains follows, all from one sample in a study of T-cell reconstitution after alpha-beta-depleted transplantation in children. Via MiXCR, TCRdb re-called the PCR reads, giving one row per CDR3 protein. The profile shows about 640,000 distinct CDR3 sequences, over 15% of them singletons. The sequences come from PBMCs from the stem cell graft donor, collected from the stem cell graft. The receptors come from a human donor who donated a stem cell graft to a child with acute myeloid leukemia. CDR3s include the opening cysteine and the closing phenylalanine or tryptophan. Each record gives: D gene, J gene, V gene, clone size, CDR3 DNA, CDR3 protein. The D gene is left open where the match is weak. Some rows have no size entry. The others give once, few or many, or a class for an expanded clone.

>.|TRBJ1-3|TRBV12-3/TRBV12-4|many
TGTGCCAGCTGCTTCGCTGGCTCTGGAAACACCATATATTTT
CASCFAGSGNTIYF
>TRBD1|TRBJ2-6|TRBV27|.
TGTGCCAGCGGCGGGACAGGGGGCTTCCTTGGGGCCAACGTCCTGACTTTC
CASGGTGGFLGANVLTF
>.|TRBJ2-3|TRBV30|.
TGTGCCTGGAGTCAGTCGAGCACAGATACGCAGTATTTT
CAWSQSSTDTQYF
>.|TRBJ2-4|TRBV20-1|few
TGCAGTGCGTGGGGTGGGGACACATTATTCTCCTTC
CSAWGGDTLFSF
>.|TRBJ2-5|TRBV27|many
TGTGCCAGCAGCCCCCCGGAGTCCTCCGAGACCCAGTACTTC
CASSPPESSETQYF
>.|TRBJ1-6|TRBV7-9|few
TGTGCCAGCAGCTTAGGGTGGGATAATTCACCCCTCCACTTT
CASSLGWDNSPLHF
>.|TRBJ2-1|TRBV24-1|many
TGTGCCACCAGTTCTCCTGGCCCCTACAATGAGCAGTTCTTC
CATSSPGPYNEQFF
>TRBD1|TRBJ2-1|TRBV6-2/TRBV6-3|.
TGTGCCAGCAGCACTACAGGGGATGGGGGCCATGAGCAGTTCTTC
CASSTTGDGGHEQFF
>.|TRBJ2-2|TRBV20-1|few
TGCAGTGCTAGAGATCAAGGCGGGGAGAACACCGGGGAGCTGTTTTTT
CSARDQGGENTGELFF
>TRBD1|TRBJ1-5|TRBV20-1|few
TGCAGTGCTCTGACAGGGGCTGGGGGGAACAATCAGCCCCAGCATTTT
CSALTGAGGNNQPQHF
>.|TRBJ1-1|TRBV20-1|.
TGCAGTGCTAGAAGGGCCGGGGGGAACACTGAAGCTTTCTTT
CSARRAGGNTEAFF
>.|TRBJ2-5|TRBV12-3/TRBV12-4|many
TGTGCCAGCAGTAAGAGTACGTATGAGACCCAGTACTTC
CASSKSTYETQYF
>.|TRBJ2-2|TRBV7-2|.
TGTGCCAGCAGCTGGAGGGGTCCGAACACCGGGGAGCTGTTTTTT
CASSWRGPNTGELFF
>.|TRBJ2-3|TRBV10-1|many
TGCGCCAGCAGTATCAGTTCCAGAGATACGCAGTATTTT
CASSISSRDTQYF
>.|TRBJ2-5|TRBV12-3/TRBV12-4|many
TGTGCCAGCAGTTCCAGGGTTTTAGAGACCCAGTACTTC
CASSSRVLETQYF
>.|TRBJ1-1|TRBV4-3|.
TGCGCCAGCAGCCGCGGCCTCATGGGAGAAGCTTTCTTT
CASSRGLMGEAFF
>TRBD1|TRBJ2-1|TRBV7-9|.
TGTGCCAGCAGCTTCCGGGACAGGGGGCGGGATGAGCAGTTCTTC
CASSFRDRGRDEQFF
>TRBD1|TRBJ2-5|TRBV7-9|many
TGTGCCAGCAGCTTTCCAGACAGGGACAAGACCCAGTACTTC
CASSFPDRDKTQYF
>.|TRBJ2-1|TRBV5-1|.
TGCGCCAGCAGCTTCCTCGGGCCGGAGGCCCAAAATGAGCAGTTCTTC
CASSFLGPEAQNEQFF
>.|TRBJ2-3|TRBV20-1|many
TGCAGTGCTAGATTCCCGGTCGCTGGAGATACGCAGTATTTT
CSARFPVAGDTQYF
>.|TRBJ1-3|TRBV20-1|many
TGCAGTGCTTCGCCCCCAACAGGAGTCTCTGGAAACACCATATATTTT
CSASPPTGVSGNTIYF
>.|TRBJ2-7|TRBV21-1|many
TGTGCCAGCAGCAAGGGAGGGAGGGGACAGGGAGTGGACGAGCAGTACTTC
CASSKGGRGQGVDEQYF
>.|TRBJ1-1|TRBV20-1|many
TGCAGTGCCGCTCATGGGGCTACTGAAGCTTTCTTT
CSAAHGATEAFF
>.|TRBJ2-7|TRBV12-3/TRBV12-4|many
TGTGCCAGCAGTTTGGGGGGCGGGTACGAGCAGTACTTC
CASSLGGGYEQYF
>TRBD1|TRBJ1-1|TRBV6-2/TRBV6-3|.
TGTGCCAGCAGCCGCGACAGGGGCTCTGAAGCTTTCTTT
CASSRDRGSEAFF
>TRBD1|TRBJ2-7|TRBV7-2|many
TGTGCCAGCAGCCGGGACAGTTCGGATCGATACGAGCAGTACTTC
CASSRDSSDRYEQYF
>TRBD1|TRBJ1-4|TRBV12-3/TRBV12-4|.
TGTGCCAGCGGTCAGGGGGGACGGAATGAAAAACTGTTTTTT
CASGQGGRNEKLFF
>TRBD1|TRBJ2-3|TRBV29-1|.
TGCAGCGTTGACAGGGGGCGAGAATCCCTAGATACGCAGTATTTT
CSVDRGRESLDTQYF